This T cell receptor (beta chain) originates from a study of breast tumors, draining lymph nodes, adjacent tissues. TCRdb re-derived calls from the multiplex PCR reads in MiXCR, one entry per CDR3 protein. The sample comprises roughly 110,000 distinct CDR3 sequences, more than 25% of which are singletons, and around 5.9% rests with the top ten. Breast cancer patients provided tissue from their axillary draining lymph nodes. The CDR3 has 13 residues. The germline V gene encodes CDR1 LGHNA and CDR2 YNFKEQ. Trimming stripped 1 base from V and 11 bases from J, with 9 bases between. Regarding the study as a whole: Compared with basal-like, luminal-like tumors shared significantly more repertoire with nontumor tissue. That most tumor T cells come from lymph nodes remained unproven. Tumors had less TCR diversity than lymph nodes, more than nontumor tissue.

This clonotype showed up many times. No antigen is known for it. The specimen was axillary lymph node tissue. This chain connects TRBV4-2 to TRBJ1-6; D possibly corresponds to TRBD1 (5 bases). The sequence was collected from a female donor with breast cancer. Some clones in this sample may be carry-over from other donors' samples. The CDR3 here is CASSQGVGPPLHF. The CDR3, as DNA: TGTGCCAGCAGCCAAGGGGTGGGGCCACCCCTCCACTTT.